Listed below are T cell receptor beta chains from one sample, sequenced in a study of T cell repertoires in cytomegalovirus infection. No antigen has been assigned to these receptors. TCRdb ran MiXCR on the reads and lists one entry per CDR3 protein. Of around 710,000 distinct CDR3 sequences detected, roughly 29% appear once; the ten largest clones hold over 10%. The sequencing used cultured CD8+ T cells from PBMCs, collected from culture after CMV antigen stimulation. The receptors come from a human donor in good health (CMV status not recorded). Some clones in this sample may be carry-over from other donors' samples. Each CDR3 is given without its conserved first and last residue. Size is omitted from some rows. Given values are once, few, many or a class for expanded clones.

V: TRBV27; size: .; CDR3: ASSSFTGAQETQY
V: TRBV12-3/TRBV12-4; size: few; CDR3: ASSPQDRGLLELF
V: TRBV7-6; size: many; CDR3: ASSHPLPGMNTGELF
V: TRBV7-9; size: few; CDR3: ASSLDPGGRNTQY
V: TRBV19; size: few; CDR3: ASSNSQGRLHTEAF
V: TRBV13; size: .; CDR3: ASSMGQINEQF
V: TRBV7-9; size: .; CDR3: ASSPARGENTDTQY
V: TRBV2; size: .; CDR3: ASSEGARDYSGANVLT
V: TRBV12-3/TRBV12-4; size: once; CDR3: ASSPGPGTGELF
V: TRBV3-1; size: few; CDR3: ASSIRQVGLRTDTQY
V: TRBV7-6; size: .; CDR3: ASGDRGWNTIY
V: TRBV6-1; size: .; CDR3: ASSEVQGPYNNEQF
V: TRBV9; size: .; CDR3: ASSVDDLGQETQY
V: TRBV5-8; size: .; CDR3: ASSIQRASGKNIQY
V: TRBV7-2; size: .; CDR3: ATQGTGGNSPLH
V: TRBV19; size: .; CDR3: ASTLPGTGNTEAF
V: TRBV12-3/TRBV12-4; size: few; CDR3: ATGGGRNEQY
V: TRBV15; size: many; CDR3: ATSRAGTGLEGANVLT
V: TRBV29-1; size: .; CDR3: SARDTNTGELF
V: TRBV6-1; size: .; CDR3: ASSPGQWAGTDTQY
V: TRBV7-2; size: many; CDR3: ASSFPGTGNQETQY
V: TRBV6-2/TRBV6-3; size: .; CDR3: ASSYSVLRGDEAF
V: TRBV3-1; size: .; CDR3: ASSQDWSRSAF
V: TRBV7-6; size: .; CDR3: ASSTGPPLSTEAF
V: TRBV19; size: few; CDR3: ASTSDFYGYT
V: TRBV27; size: .; CDR3: ASSLLIRDRGNSPLH
V: TRBV7-8; size: many; CDR3: ASSLRDRTGNTIY
V: TRBV27; size: few; CDR3: ASSFGGLREQY
V: TRBV5-5; size: .; CDR3: ASSTSSGGGETQY
V: TRBV24-1; size: .; CDR3: ATSDSTRSSVLTDTQY
V: TRBV12-3/TRBV12-4; size: .; CDR3: ASSRTGPTGGQY
V: TRBV4-1; size: .; CDR3: ASSHRLPTPQQETQY
V: TRBV27; size: .; CDR3: ASSQRGGREAF
V: TRBV29-1; size: .; CDR3: SLEIYNEQF
V: TRBV6-2/TRBV6-3; size: few; CDR3: ASESAHGPVANTGELF
V: TRBV5-1; size: few; CDR3: ASSFLGQERDNYGYT
V: TRBV10-3; size: few; CDR3: AISGRDYEQY
V: TRBV12-3/TRBV12-4; size: .; CDR3: ASSLAGHRNTEAF
V: TRBV7-6; size: many; CDR3: ASSGGRGYEQY
V: TRBV9; size: .; CDR3: ASSVYSGVPYNEQF
V: TRBV12-3/TRBV12-4; size: .; CDR3: ASSLYGGAYEQY